The next 3 T cell receptor beta chains were all read from a single sample in a study of OX40 agonist ivuxolimab in advanced cancers. Repertoires were generated with immunoSEQ multiplex PCR, while TCRdb's copy carries only in-frame clones and drops some. The top ten clones hold about 0.5% of a sample with about 110,000 clones, 90% of them seen once. The sequencing used CD4+ or CD8+ T cells sorted from blood, collected in a trial of the OX40 agonist ivuxolimab. All receptors come from an adult with an advanced solid tumor such as melanoma, head and neck, liver or kidney cancer.

The chain uses TRBV20-1 and TRBJ2-7; D unresolved. Trimming shortened V by 6 bases and J by 7 bases, and 10 bases separated the two germline ends. The CDR3 is 10 residues long. CDR1 is DFQATT, CDR2 SNEGSKA, per germline (reference sequence). The CDR3 loop is CSARLWEQYF. CDR3 coding DNA: TGCAGTGCCAGACTTTGGGAGCAGTACTTC.

The chain uses TRBV7-6 and TRBJ1-2; D remains ambiguous. The germline V gene has CDR1 SGHVS and CDR2 FNYEAQ. The V gene lost 2 bases and the J gene lost 2 bases, with 6 bases spanning the gap. There are 13 residues in the CDR3. The CDR3: CASSLQGNYGYTF. The CDR3 region has the DNA TGTGCCAGCAGCTTACAAGGAAACTATGGCTACACCTTC.

This rearrangement joins TRBV30 to TRBJ1-4; D remains unclear. The V end lost 5 bases, the J end lost 7 bases, and 11 bases lay between the germline ends. Per the germline V gene, CDR1 is GTSNPN and CDR2 is SVGIG (reference sequence). The CDR3 sequence is 12 residues long. DNA for the CDR3: TGTGCCTGGTCTTTTACGGGTGAAAAACTGTTTTTT. Translating gives CAWSFTGEKLFF.